This TCR beta chain is drawn from a study of CD8 T cells in Susac syndrome. Study-wide context: Patients with Susac syndrome were therapy-naive, taking corticosteroids, with some also receiving intravenous immunoglobulin, or taking intravenous immunoglobulin alone at the time their blood was drawn.

TCR beta was sequenced from blood CD8+ and CD4+ T cells. CD8+ and CD4+ T cells were negatively isolated; TEMRA cells were FACS-enriched. J was trimmed by 6 bases and V by 3 bases; bases with no gene match: 6. This CDR3 has 15 residues. RNA totalling about 0.45 to 1 ug underwent reverse transcription with random hexamers. TCR beta CDR3 was amplified by immunoSEQ covering 54 Vbeta and 13 Jbeta. A single record per CDR3 protein comes from TCRdb applying MiXCR to the immunoSEQ multiplex PCR reads. The sample yields approximately 210,000 distinct CDR3 sequences, over 90% seen once. This receptor was taken from a human donor with Susac syndrome. The sample taken for sequencing was CD4+ T cells from PBMCs. This chain joins TRBV12-3 or TRBV12-4 and TRBJ2-2; 8 nucleotides match TRBD2. CDR3 amino acids: CASSLRGAKAGELFF. The CDR3 DNA reads as TGTGCCAGCAGTTTGCGGGGGGCCAAGGCCGGGGAGCTGTTTTTT.